Below, one T cell receptor beta chain is given with its context. What it recognizes is unknown. TCRdb's table, derived via immunoSEQ multiplex PCR, lists solely in-frame clones and lacks some. This sample has fewer than 35,000 clones, with around 84% found just once. As to time point: week 35, safety follow-up. Every vaccine dose comprised 300 ug of mutant IDH1 20-mer peptide plus topical imiquimod. The data belong to a study of a mutant IDH1 vaccine in newly diagnosed glioma. About the research overall: Patients had received radiotherapy, temozolomide, or both previously, most receiving both. It was at week 35 that visit V12 occurred, and at week 47 that visit V13 did.

The CDR3 contains 15 residues. The ends were cut back, 5 bases at V and 4 bases at J, with 18 bases in the middle. CDR1 is SGHKS, CDR2 YYEKEE, per germline (reference sequence). The sample was PBMCs, taken from a glioma patient whose treatment included an IDH1 peptide vaccine. The gene calls are TRBV5-5 and TRBJ1-2; D may be TRBD1 (5 bases). This sequence was found in a man aged 25 to 40 with glioma. The CDR3 spells CASRLLFGTAYGYTF. CDR3 DNA: TGTGCCAGCAGGTTATTATTCGGGACGGCCTATGGCTACACCTTC.